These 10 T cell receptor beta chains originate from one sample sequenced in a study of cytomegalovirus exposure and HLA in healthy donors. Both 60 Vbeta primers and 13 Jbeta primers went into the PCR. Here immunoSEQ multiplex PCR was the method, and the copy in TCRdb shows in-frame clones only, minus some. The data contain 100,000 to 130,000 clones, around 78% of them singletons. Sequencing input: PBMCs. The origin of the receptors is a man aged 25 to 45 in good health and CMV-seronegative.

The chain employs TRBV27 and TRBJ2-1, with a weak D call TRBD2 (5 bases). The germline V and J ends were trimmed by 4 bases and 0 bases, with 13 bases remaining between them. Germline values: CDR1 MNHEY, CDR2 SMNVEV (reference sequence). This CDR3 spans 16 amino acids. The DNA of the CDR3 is TGTGCCAGCAGTTCGATCGGAGCGGTCTCCTACAATGAGCAGTTCTTC. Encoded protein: CASSSIGAVSYNEQFF.

CDR3 amino acids: CASSWRPAASHGTDTQYF. The DNA for the CDR3 is TGCGCCAGCAGCTGGAGGCCCGCAGCTAGCCATGGGACAGATACGCAGTATTTT. This chain uses TRBV5-1 with TRBJ2-3; the D gene is possibly TRBD2 (5 bases). The V and J ends lost 3 bases and 3 bases respectively, with 23 bases between them. The CDR3 has 18 residues. CDR1 and CDR2 from the germline V gene are SGHRS and YFSETQ.

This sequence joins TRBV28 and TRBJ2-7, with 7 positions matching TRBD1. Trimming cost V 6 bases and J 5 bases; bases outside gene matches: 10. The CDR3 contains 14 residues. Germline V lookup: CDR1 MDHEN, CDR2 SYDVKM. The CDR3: CASRRDRVIDEQYF. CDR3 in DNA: TGTGCCAGCAGACGTGACAGGGTAATCGACGAGCAGTACTTC.

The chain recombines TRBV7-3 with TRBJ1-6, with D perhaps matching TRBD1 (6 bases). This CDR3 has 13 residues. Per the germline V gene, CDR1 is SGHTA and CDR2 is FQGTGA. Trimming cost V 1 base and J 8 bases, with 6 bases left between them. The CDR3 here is CASSLNRDSPLHF. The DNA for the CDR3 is TGTGCCAGCAGCTTAAACAGGGATTCACCCCTCCACTTT.

The CDR3 DNA sequence: TGTGCCAGCTCACAATCCGGGACTAGCAACTACAATGAGCAGTTCTTC. Translating it yields CASSQSGTSNYNEQFF. The V gene is TRBV18, the J gene TRBJ2-1; TRBD2 matches at 9 bases. This CDR3 is built from 16 residues. Losses at the gene ends were 4 bases for V and 3 bases for J; bases not matched to a gene: 7. CDR1 is KGHSH and CDR2 is LQKENI in the germline V gene. Supplemented by reference TRBV18 and TRBJ2-1, the full variable domain reads NAGVMQNPRHLVRRRGQEARLRCSPMKGHSHVYWYRQLPEEGLKFMVYLQKENIIDESGMPKERFSAEFPKEGPSILRIQQVVRGDSAAYFCASSQSGTSNYNEQFFGPGTRLTVL.

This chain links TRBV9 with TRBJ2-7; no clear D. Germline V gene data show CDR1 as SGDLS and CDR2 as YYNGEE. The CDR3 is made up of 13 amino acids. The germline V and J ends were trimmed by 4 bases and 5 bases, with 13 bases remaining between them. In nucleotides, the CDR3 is TGTGCCAGCAGCCCCCCTTTCGTAAACGAGCAGTACTTC. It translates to CASSPPFVNEQYF.

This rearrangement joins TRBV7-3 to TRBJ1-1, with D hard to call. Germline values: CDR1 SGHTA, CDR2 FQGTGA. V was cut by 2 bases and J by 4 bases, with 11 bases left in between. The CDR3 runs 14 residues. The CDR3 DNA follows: TGTGCCAGCAGCTTACTCGGCGGTGGCACTGAAGCTTTCTTT. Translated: CASSLLGGGTEAFF.

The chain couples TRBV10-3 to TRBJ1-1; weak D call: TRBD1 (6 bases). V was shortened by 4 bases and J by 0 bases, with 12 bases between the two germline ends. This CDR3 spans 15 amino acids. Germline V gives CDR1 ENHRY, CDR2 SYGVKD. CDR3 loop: CAISVTGTLNTEAFF. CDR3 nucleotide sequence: TGTGCCATCAGTGTAACCGGGACACTGAACACTGAAGCTTTCTTT.

The CDR3 sequence is CASSSMGQGARGYTF. The CDR3 nucleotides are TGCGCCAGCAGCTCGATGGGACAGGGGGCGCGGGGCTACACCTTC. The chain combines TRBV5-1 with TRBJ1-2; 12 nucleotides line up with TRBD1. Germline CDR1 SGHRS, CDR2 YFSETQ. CDR3 length: 15 residues. The V gene end was trimmed by 3 bases and the J gene end by 8 bases; junction bases not matched to a gene: 8.

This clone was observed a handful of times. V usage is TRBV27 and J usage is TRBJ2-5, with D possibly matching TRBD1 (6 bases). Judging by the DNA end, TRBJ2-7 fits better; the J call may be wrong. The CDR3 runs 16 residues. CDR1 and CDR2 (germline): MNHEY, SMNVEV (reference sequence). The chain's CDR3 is CASSAQGSANSYEQYF. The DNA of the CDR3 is TGTGCCAGCAGTGCCCAGGGGAGCGCCAACTCCTACGAGCAGTACTTC.